These 16 T cell receptor beta chains were sequenced from one sample in a study of Graves' ophthalmopathy and Graves' hyperthyroidism. Amplified TCR beta CDR3 regions were obtained using RNA transcripts as template. HTBI primers primed a first-round RT-PCR, and a second-round multiplex PCR followed. TCRdb re-derived calls from the multiplex PCR reads in MiXCR, one entry per CDR3 protein. Here the sample spans roughly 400,000 distinct CDR3 sequences, 15% being singletons. The material sequenced was peripheral blood. The receptor set was obtained from a woman under 30 with stable Graves' hyperthyroidism.

This clonotype was recorded at least ten times. The gene calls are TRBV18 and TRBJ2-4; the D gene could be TRBD1 or TRBD2 (5 bases each). With 2 bases removed from V and 4 bases from J, the gap between germline ends came to 9 bases. Per germline, CDR1 KGHSH and CDR2 LQKENI. CDR3 length equals 14 residues. The CDR3 nucleotides are TGTGCCAGCTCACCAAGAGGGGCAAAAAACATTCAGTACTTC. Its protein is CASSPRGAKNIQYF.

The genes are TRBV7-2 and TRBJ1-5; D might be TRBD1 (6 bases). V was trimmed by 3 bases and J by 8 bases, leaving 17 bases between them. Germline CDR1 reads SGHTA; CDR2 reads FQGNSA. This CDR3 has 15 amino acids. CDR3 nucleotide sequence: TGTGCCAGCAGCTTGAACAGGGCCTGGGGGGAGCCCCAGCATTTT. Amino acids: CASSLNRAWGEPQHF.

This clonotype was observed many times. The chain has TRBV7-2 and TRBJ1-2; D is possibly TRBD1 (6 bases). The CDR3 covers 14 residues. V lost 1 base and J lost 4, with 10 bases in between. Per germline, CDR1 SGHTA and CDR2 FQGNSA. CDR3 amino acids: CASSLGRQAYGYTF. For the CDR3, the DNA is TGTGCCAGCAGCTTAGGAAGACAGGCCTATGGCTACACCTTC. Supplemented by reference TRBV7-2 and TRBJ1-2, the full variable domain reads GAGVSQSPSNKVTEKGKDVELRCDPISGHTALYWYRQSLGQGLEFLIYFQGNSAPDKSGLPSDRFSAERTGGSVSTLTIQRTQQEDSAVYLCASSLGRQAYGYTFGSGTRLTVV.

In this sample, this clonotype turned up many times. The chain carries TRBV11-2 and TRBJ2-7; TRBD2 aligns across 15 bases. With 4 bases clipped from V and 4 bases from J, the junction kept 8 bases outside the gene matches. This CDR3 is built from 17 residues. Germline V CDR1 and CDR2: SGHAT, FQNNGV. CDR3 DNA sequence: TGTGCCAGCAGCTATCGGACTAGCGGGGGGGCGTGGTACGAGCAGTACTTC. This codes for CASSYRTSGGAWYEQYF. The variable domain in full, with the rest retrieved from reference TRBV11-2 and TRBJ2-7, is EAGVAQSPRYKIIEKRQSVAFWCNPISGHATLYWYQQILGQGPKLLIQFQNNGVVDDSQLPKDRFSAERLKGVDSTLKIQPAKLEDSAVYLCASSYRTSGGAWYEQYFGPGTRLTVT.

This clonotype occurred many times. V gene TRBV24-1 combines with J gene TRBJ1-5; the D is unclear. Trimming took off 4 bases at V and 0 bases at J, with 12 bases between the two ends. The CDR3 extends over 16 amino acids. The germline V gene has CDR1 KGHDR and CDR2 SFDVKD. Here the CDR3 reads CATSDPSHDSNQPQHF. The CDR3, as DNA: TGTGCCACCAGTGACCCCTCTCACGATAGCAATCAGCCCCAGCATTTT.

Ten or more counts support this clonotype. The chain recombines TRBV12-3 or TRBV12-4 with TRBJ2-7; 8 nucleotides line up with TRBD2. With 7 bases clipped from V and 0 bases from J, the junction kept 5 bases outside the gene matches. CDR3 length: 14 amino acids. In DNA, the CDR3 is TGTGCCAGCAATCAGCGGGGGAGCTCCTACGAGCAGTACTTC. Translating it yields CASNQRGSSYEQYF.

The chain links TRBV10-3 to TRBJ1-1; D is undetermined. V lost 2 bases, J lost 4 bases, and 8 bases lay in between. The CDR3 has 13 residues. CDR1 ENHRY and CDR2 SYGVKD come from the germline V gene. As DNA, the CDR3 is TGTGCCATCAGTGAGAGGGCGGGCACTGAAGCTTTCTTT. It is translated as CAISERAGTEAFF.

This clonotype came up many times. Here the CDR3 DNA reads TGCAGTGCTAGAGATCCAGGGGGCGGCTATGGCTACACCTTC. Its translation: CSARDPGGGYGYTF. The chain uses TRBV20-1 and TRBJ1-2, with 8 bases fitting TRBD1. This CDR3 region has 14 residues. V was pared by 0 bases and J by 4 bases, with 4 bases of the junction left unmatched. Germline lookup yields CDR1 DFQATT and CDR2 SNEGSKA (reference sequence).

Many counts were recorded for this clonotype. The chain is built from TRBV18 and TRBJ1-1, with unresolved D. Germline CDR1 KGHSH, CDR2 LQKENI. The CDR3 runs to 15 residues. V gave up 2 bases and J gave up 1 base, with 11 bases separating them. The CDR3 DNA is TGTGCCAGCTCACCATTAGGGTGGGAGAACACTGAAGCTTTCTTT. Translation gives CASSPLGWENTEAFF.

This clonotype was counted many times. This rearrangement joins TRBV12-3 or TRBV12-4 to TRBJ1-5; D unclear. V lost 3 bases and J lost 7, with 10 bases in between. The CDR3 extends over 13 amino acids. DNA of the CDR3: TGTGCCAGCAGTTTTTACAACGGCCAGCCCCAGCATTTT. It codes for CASSFYNGQPQHF.

At least ten counts were recorded for this clonotype. The rearrangement joins TRBV2 to TRBJ2-7; weak D call: TRBD2 (5 bases). The CDR3 consists of 10 residues. Trimming left V 3 bases short and J 13 bases short, with 10 bases between. Germline CDR1 reads SNHLY; CDR2 reads FYNNEI. CDR3 in DNA: TGTGCCAGCAGTGACCTAGCCCCCTACTTC. It translates to CASSDLAPYF.

Comment on this clonotype: A read error is possible here, since a much larger clone lies one base away. The chain joins TRBV12-3 or TRBV12-4 to TRBJ1-5; D may be TRBD1 (6 bases). The CDR3 totals 12 residues. Trimming shortened V by 7 bases and J by 9 bases, and 13 bases separated the two germline ends. The chain's CDR3 is CASIEGVRPQHF. For the CDR3, the DNA is TGTGCCAGCATCGAGGGGGTTCGGCCCCAGCATTTT.

This clonotype appeared many times. J is TRBJ1-1 and V is TRBV11-2; a possible D gene is TRBD1 (5 bases). The CDR3 is 14 residues long. Germline CDR1 reads SGHAT; CDR2 reads FQNNGV. Trimming took off 4 bases at V and 6 bases at J, with 15 bases between the two ends. As DNA, the CDR3 is TGTGCCAGCAGCTCCCTACGGGGGAGGGCTGAAGCTTTCTTT. It is translated as CASSSLRGRAEAFF.

This clonotype was observed at least ten times. The chain recombines TRBV10-2 with TRBJ2-7; the D is unclear. CDR1 and CDR2 from the germline V gene are WSHSY and SAAADI. The CDR3 extends over 13 amino acids. V lost 3 bases, J lost 1 base, and 7 bases lay in between. The DNA for the CDR3 is TGCGCCAGCAGTGACGCAGCTTCCTACGAGCAGTACTTC. Protein sequence: CASSDAASYEQYF.

This chain joins TRBV18 and TRBJ1-5, with D hard to call. Germline-derived CDR1 and CDR2 are KGHSH and LQKENI. V shed 4 bases and J shed 9 bases, with 10 bases lying between them. CDR3 length equals 12 residues. The CDR3 reads CASSLPSRPQHF. The CDR3 DNA sequence: TGTGCCAGCTCACTTCCCTCACGGCCCCAGCATTTT.

There are many counts of this clonotype. The J gene is TRBJ2-5, the V gene TRBV12-3 or TRBV12-4; a possible D gene is TRBD2 (6 bases). The CDR3 contains 15 residues. V was cut by 3 bases and J by 0 bases, with 11 bases left in between. The CDR3 region has the DNA TGTGCCAGCAGTTTTATTGCGGGGTACCAAGAGACCCAGTACTTC. Translated: CASSFIAGYQETQYF.